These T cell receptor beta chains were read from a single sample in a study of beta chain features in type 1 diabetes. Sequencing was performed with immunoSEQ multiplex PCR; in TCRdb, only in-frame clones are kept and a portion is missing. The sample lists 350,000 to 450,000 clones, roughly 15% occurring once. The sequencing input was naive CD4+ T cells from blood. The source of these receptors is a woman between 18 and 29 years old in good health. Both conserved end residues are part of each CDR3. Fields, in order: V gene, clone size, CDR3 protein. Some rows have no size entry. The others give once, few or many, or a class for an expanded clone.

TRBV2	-	CASSAERTGRGAEAFF
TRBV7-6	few	CASSLDRGNTIYF
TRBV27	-	CASKIQGAVIQETQYF
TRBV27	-	CASSLTTLAGSYEQYF
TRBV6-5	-	CATRQDYEQYF
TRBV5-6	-	CASSVGDRVVALGNQPQHF
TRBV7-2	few	CASSLVGQGYEQYF
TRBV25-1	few	CASSDIQTSGSYEQYF
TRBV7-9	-	CASSFAEKLFF
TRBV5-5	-	CASRYTMAATGELFF
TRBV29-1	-	CSVGGANYNEQFF
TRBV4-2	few	CASSQDGTSGRHTGELFF
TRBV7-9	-	CASTLTSGSINEQFF
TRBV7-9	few	CASSSGTLGDEQYF
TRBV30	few	CAWETGGSYEQYF
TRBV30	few	CAWSAGGIQETQYF
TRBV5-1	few	CASRLAGGSYNEQFF
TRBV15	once	CATRSGTSGRINTQYF
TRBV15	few	CATSRGQGLGNIQYF
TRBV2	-	CASKGATDTQYF
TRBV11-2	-	CASSSDRGETQYF
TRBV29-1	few	CSVGRRGGSTDTQYF
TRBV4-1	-	CASSQPQGSSDEQFF
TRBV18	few	CASSPGFRTDTQYF
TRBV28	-	CASSFRRTGELFF
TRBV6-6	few	CASSYSTQATHEQYF
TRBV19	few	CASSPPNHQETQYF
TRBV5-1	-	CASGLAGGNEQFF
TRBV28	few	CASAGGSGANVLTF
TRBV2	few	CASSGTGNNQPQHF
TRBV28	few	CASSPGISYNEQFF
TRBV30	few	CAWSVIRFDHYEQYF
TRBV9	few	CASSEGDRDTGELFF
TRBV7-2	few	CASSSVLTDTQYF
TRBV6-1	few	CASNGQFMSNQPQHF
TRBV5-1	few	CASRGGPTSTDTQYF
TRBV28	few	CASSSSPPGTEAFF
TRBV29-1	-	CSAGENREGNYGYTF
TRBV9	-	CASQREGPGNEQFF
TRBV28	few	CASSPGTGYTGELFF
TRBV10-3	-	CAISTTGNSNQPQHF
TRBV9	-	CASSVGATGANTEAFF
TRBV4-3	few	CASSQDFIGYTF
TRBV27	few	CASSLLGPQRGPEKLFF
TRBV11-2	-	CASSQGTASLYEQYF
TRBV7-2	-	CASSRMEGGPHEQYF
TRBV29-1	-	CCGGTGLPAEQFF
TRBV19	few	CASSGGLAVAYEQYF
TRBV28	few	CASSSQINNEQFF
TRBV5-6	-	CASSEQDQEFNEQFF
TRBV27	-	CASRDQGSGANVLTF
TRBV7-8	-	CASSFLTGNQPQHF
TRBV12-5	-	CASADSPRTQYF
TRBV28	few	CASSRGGRVGETQYF